At least ten counts were recorded for the clone carrying this T cell receptor (beta chain). Its specificity is unknown. The sample comes from a study of CD8 T cells in ankylosing spondylitis. Study-wide points: Clones linked to the disease showed a CD8+ phenotype. They occurred at relatively low frequencies in peripheral blood. Earlier reports found some motif variants in synovial fluid and blood in reactive arthritis.

This CDR3 region has 15 residues. Germline V CDR1 and CDR2: DFQATT, SNEGSKA (reference sequence). V trimming: 5 bases; J trimming: 3 bases; junction bases outside the gene matches: 10. A single record per CDR3 protein comes from TCRdb applying MiXCR to the 5' RACE reads. The sample lists more than 300,000 distinct CDR3 sequences; approximately 10% were seen once. The receptor comes from a female donor with ankylosing spondylitis or in good health (not recorded which). Sequenced sample: blood, either unsorted or a sorted T cell fraction (not recorded which). The chain carries TRBV20-1 and TRBJ2-3; TRBD2 matches 8 bases. The CDR3 loop is CSAFLFSGSTDTQYF. In nucleotides, the CDR3 is TGCAGTGCTTTCCTCTTCAGCGGGAGTACAGATACGCAGTATTTT.